Presented here are 5 T cell receptor beta chains from one specimen sequenced in a study of high-grade serous ovarian cancer treatment subgroups. TCRdb's table, derived via immunoSEQ multiplex PCR, lists solely in-frame clones and lacks some. The data hold about 4,900 clones, with under 80% observed a single time. Tumor samples were obtained before definitive surgery or chemotherapy. Sequencing input: tumor tissue. These receptor sequences come from a human donor with high-grade serous ovarian cancer.

This clone was found once. The chain couples TRBV7-9 to TRBJ1-1; D call uncertain. Germline values: CDR1 SEHNR, CDR2 FQNEAQ (reference sequence). The CDR3 has 15 residues. The ends were cut back, 4 bases at V and 7 bases at J, with 19 bases in the middle. This chain's CDR3 is CASSSPDGHGDEAFF. CDR3 bases: TGTGCCAGCAGCTCCCCTGACGGGCACGGAGATGAAGCTTTCTTT. Combining the CDR3 with reference TRBV7-9 and TRBJ1-1 gives the whole variable domain DTGVSQNPRHKITKRGQNVTFRCDPISEHNRLYWYRQTLGQGPEFLTYFQNEAQLEKSRLLSDRFSAERPKGSFSTLEIQRTEQGDSAMYLCASSSPDGHGDEAFFGQGTRLTVV.

The rearrangement uses TRBV5-4 and TRBJ2-1; possibly TRBD2 for D (6 bases). CDR1 SGHNT and CDR2 YYREEE come from the germline V gene (reference sequence). The CDR3 loop spans 15 amino acids. Trimming shortened V by 0 bases and J by 3 bases, and 10 bases separated the two germline ends. The CDR3 DNA follows: TGTGCCAGCAGCTTGGATGAGCGGGTCTACAATGAGCAGTTCTTC. It codes for CASSLDERVYNEQFF.

The V call is TRBV20-1, the J call TRBJ2-3; no definite D call. CDR3 length: 11 residues. Germline V gives CDR1 DFQATT, CDR2 SNEGSKA (reference sequence). The CDR3 sequence is CRAVSTDTQYF. The CDR3 region has the DNA TGCAGGGCGGTTAGCACAGATACGCAGTATTTT.

V and J are TRBV30 and TRBJ2-3; D remains ambiguous. The V end was cut by 7 bases, the J end by 0 bases, with 8 bases between. Germline CDR1 reads GTSNPN; CDR2 reads SVGIG (reference sequence). The CDR3 contains 12 residues. CDR3 protein: CASRSSTDTQYF. DNA of the CDR3: TGTGCCTCAAGATCTAGCACAGATACGCAGTATTTT.

The count of this clone is one. This chain joins TRBV27 and TRBJ2-5; D is undetermined. There are 16 residues in the CDR3. Per the germline V gene, CDR1 is MNHEY and CDR2 is SMNVEV (reference sequence). Trimming removed 4 bases from V and 1 base from J, with 16 bases in between. The CDR3 sequence: CASSSLGLWPQETQYF. CDR3 sequence (DNA): TGTGCCAGCAGTTCTTTAGGGTTGTGGCCCCAAGAGACCCAGTACTTC.